The next 7 T cell receptor beta chains were all read from a single sample in a study of early T cells in non-severe SARS-CoV-2 infection. One entry per CDR3 protein results from TCRdb running MiXCR on the 5' RACE reads. In the table there are roughly 50,000 distinct CDR3 sequences, around 6.4% of which are singletons. Source: whole blood, taken at baseline. These receptors all stem from an adult who was a healthcare worker with PCR-confirmed SARS-CoV-2 infection or an uninfected control (not recorded which).

In its sample, this clonotype was seen many times. V gene TRBV4-2 combines with J gene TRBJ2-1; D could derive from TRBD1 or TRBD2 (5 bases each). Germline CDR1 LGHNA, CDR2 YNFKEQ. Trimming left V 4 bases short and J 0 bases short, with 16 bases between. The CDR3 consists of 17 residues. DNA of the CDR3: TGTGCCAGCAGCCCGATAGGGGCGGGTAGCTCCTACAATGAGCAGTTCTTC. It specifies CASSPIGAGSSYNEQFF.

This clonotype is medium-sized (0.01 to 0.1%) within its sample. Here the CDR3 reads CASSLTGTNTDTQYF. CDR3 DNA: TGTGCCAGCAGTTTGACCGGGACCAACACAGATACGCAGTATTTT. The V call is TRBV28, the J call TRBJ2-3; D tentatively reads TRBD1 or TRBD2 (5 bases each). The CDR3 runs to 15 residues. Trimming pared 3 bases from V and 2 bases from J, leaving 12 bases between. Germline values: CDR1 MDHEN, CDR2 SYDVKM.

The gene calls are TRBV6-1 and TRBJ2-2, with D possibly matching TRBD1 (5 bases). This CDR3 has 13 amino acids. The germline V gene encodes CDR1 MNHNS and CDR2 SASEGT. V shed 2 bases and J shed 6 bases, with 7 bases lying between them. DNA of the CDR3: TGTGCCAGCAGTGAACTCAGGGCCGGGGAGCTGTTTTTT. As protein: CASSELRAGELFF.

Many counts were recorded for this clonotype. In nucleotides, the CDR3 is TGTGCCAGCAGGACGGGAGGGAGTGGGACTGAAGCTTTCTTT. It translates to CASRTGGSGTEAFF. The rearrangement joins TRBV28 to TRBJ1-1; D unclear. Trimming took off 6 bases at V and 5 bases at J, with 16 bases between the two ends. This CDR3 is built from 14 residues. CDR1 and CDR2 (germline): MDHEN, SYDVKM.

Ten or more counts support this clonotype. The chain employs TRBV29-1 and TRBJ2-7; weak D call: TRBD2 (6 bases). CDR1 and CDR2 (germline): SQVTM, ANQGSEA. The CDR3 loop spans 13 amino acids. The ends were cut back, 3 bases at V and 7 bases at J, with 16 bases in the middle. CDR3 amino acids: CSVEWRGGGEQYF. CDR3 sequence (DNA): TGCAGCGTTGAGTGGAGGGGTGGCGGTGAGCAGTACTTC.

This clonotype showed up just a few times. The rearrangement uses TRBV6-2 or TRBV6-3 and TRBJ2-2, with 7 bases matching TRBD1. V trimming: 6 bases; J trimming: 7 bases; junction bases outside the gene matches: 11. The CDR3 runs to 15 residues. CDR1 and CDR2 from the germline V gene are MNHEY and SVGEGT. CDR3 in DNA: TGTGCCAGCAGGATAGGGACAGTATTCGTCGGGGAGCTGTTTTTT. It is translated as CASRIGTVFVGELFF.

CDR3 residues: CASSSRGLAGGRETQYF. CDR3 bases: TGTGCCAGCAGCTCTCGAGGACTAGCGGGAGGAAGAGAGACCCAGTACTTC. The rearrangement uses TRBV7-8 and TRBJ2-5; TRBD2 matches at 14 bases. The germline V gene encodes CDR1 SGHVS and CDR2 FQNEAQ. The trim removed 4 bases at V and 4 bases at J, leaving 8 bases unmatched. This CDR3 contains 17 residues.